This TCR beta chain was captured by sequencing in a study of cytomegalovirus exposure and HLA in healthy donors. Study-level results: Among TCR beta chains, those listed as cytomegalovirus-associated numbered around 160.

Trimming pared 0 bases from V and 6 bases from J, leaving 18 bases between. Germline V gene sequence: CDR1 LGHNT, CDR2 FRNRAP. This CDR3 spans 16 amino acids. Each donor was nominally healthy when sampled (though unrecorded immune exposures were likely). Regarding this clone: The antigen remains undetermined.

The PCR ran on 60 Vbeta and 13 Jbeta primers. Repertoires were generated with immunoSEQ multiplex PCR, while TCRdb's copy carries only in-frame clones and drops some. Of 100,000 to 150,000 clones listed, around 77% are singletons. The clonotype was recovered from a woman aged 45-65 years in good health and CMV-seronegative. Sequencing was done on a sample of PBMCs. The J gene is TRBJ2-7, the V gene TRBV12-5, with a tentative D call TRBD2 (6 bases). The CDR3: CASGLVPSTGVPEQYV. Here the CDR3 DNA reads TGTGCTAGTGGTTTGGTACCTTCGACGGGAGTTCCCGAGCAGTACGTC.